The 23 T cell receptor beta chains below were found in one sample sequenced in a study of regulatory and conventional T cells in RAG deficiency. Genomic DNA came from blood conventional CD4+ T cells gated CD25-low CD127-high. The protocol was immunoSEQ multiplex PCR, while the TCRdb copy is restricted to in-frame clones and leaves out a portion. The sample includes about 30,000 clones, more than 90% of them seen just once. These data were also reused for a study on regulatory T cells. That report notes: Amplification used 52 TRBV primers and 13 TRBJ primers.

Sequenced material: CD25- CD4+ T cells sorted from blood. The source is a human donor in good health.

The chain combines TRBV19 with TRBJ2-1; perhaps TRBD1 as D (5 bases). Trimming took 5 bases from V and 7 from J, leaving 12 bases between them. The CDR3 has 13 residues. Germline V gene data show CDR1 as LNHDA and CDR2 as SQIVND (reference sequence). The CDR3 nucleotides are TGTGCCAGTAGTCTCAGGGTTGTTAATGAGCAGTTCTTC. The encoded protein is CASSLRVVNEQFF.

The chain couples TRBV10-3 to TRBJ1-2; D uncertain. The CDR3 spans 17 residues. From germline, CDR1 is ENHRY and CDR2 SYGVKD. Trimming removed 0 bases at V and 2 bases at J, with 16 bases between. CDR3 nucleotide sequence: TGTGCCATCAGTGAGTCGATCGCCGGGAATGGAAACTATGGCTACACCTTC. It yields the protein CAISESIAGNGNYGYTF.

The chain has TRBV15 and TRBJ1-6; D gene unclear. V lost 5 bases and J 7 bases, leaving 9 bases between the germline ends. The germline V gene has CDR1 LNHNV and CDR2 YYDKDF (reference sequence). The CDR3 has 13 amino acids. CDR3 loop: CATSSTRNSPLHF. CDR3 in DNA: TGTGCCACCAGCTCTACTAGGAATTCACCCCTCCACTTT.

The J gene is TRBJ1-2, the V gene TRBV6-5, with D possibly being TRBD1 (6 bases). The CDR3 is 15 residues long. CDR1 is MNHEY and CDR2 is SVGAGI in the germline V gene. Trimming took 4 bases from V and 7 from J, leaving 19 bases between them. CDR3 protein: CASSSLKNRAAGYTF. CDR3 nucleotides: TGTGCCAGCAGTTCCTTAAAAAACAGGGCCGCTGGCTACACCTTC.

The gene calls are TRBV19 and TRBJ2-1; D perhaps matches TRBD1 (5 bases). This CDR3 has 13 amino acids. Per germline, CDR1 LNHDA and CDR2 SQIVND (reference sequence). Trimming took off 4 bases at V and 7 bases at J, with 11 bases between the two ends. CDR3 in amino acids: CASSTLTVNEQFF. The CDR3 nucleotides are TGTGCCAGTAGTACTTTGACAGTAAATGAGCAGTTCTTC.

The table lists this clone with a count of one. The chain combines TRBV10-3 with TRBJ2-7; D ambiguous. The CDR3 runs 17 residues. V lost 5 bases and J lost 1, with 21 bases in between. Germline V gives CDR1 ENHRY, CDR2 SYGVKD. CDR3 residues: CAISSPGERLRSYEQYF. The CDR3 region has the DNA TGTGCCATCAGTTCCCCCGGTGAGAGGCTGCGGTCCTACGAGCAGTACTTC.

This chain connects TRBV9 to TRBJ1-5, with D hard to call. CDR1 is SGDLS, CDR2 YYNGEE, per germline. The CDR3 loop spans 14 amino acids. V was shortened by 0 bases and J by 5 bases, with 9 bases between the two germline ends. Here the CDR3 reads CASSVEPRDQPQHF. As DNA, the CDR3 is TGTGCCAGCAGCGTAGAACCGCGAGATCAGCCCCAGCATTTT.

This CDR3 reads CAISESFNGGTDTQYF. CDR3 nucleotides: TGTGCCATCAGTGAGTCGTTTAACGGGGGCACAGATACGCAGTATTTT. This rearrangement joins TRBV10-3 to TRBJ2-3, with D possibly matching TRBD2 (5 bases). Trimming left V 0 bases short and J 1 base short, with 11 bases between. Germline CDR1 and CDR2: ENHRY and SYGVKD. The CDR3 contains 16 residues.

This chain connects TRBV5-1 to TRBJ2-1; no clear D. This CDR3 comprises 14 residues. Germline-derived CDR1 and CDR2 are SGHRS and YFSETQ. Trimming took 7 bases from V and 4 from J, leaving 15 bases between them. The CDR3, as DNA: TGCGCCAGCTCCTCCCCAGGATCGTACAATGAGCAGTTCTTC. It codes for CASSSPGSYNEQFF.

The chain combines TRBV10-3 with TRBJ2-1; 7 bases line up with TRBD2. CDR1 is ENHRY, CDR2 SYGVKD, per germline. Losses at the gene ends were 2 bases for V and 6 bases for J; bases not matched to a gene: 1. This CDR3 has 13 amino acids. The chain's CDR3 is CAISERGVNEQFF. The CDR3 DNA follows: TGTGCCATCAGTGAGCGGGGGGTCAATGAGCAGTTCTTC.

The rearrangement joins TRBV18 to TRBJ2-5, with a weak D call TRBD1 (5 bases). This CDR3 contains 15 residues. Trimming shortened V by 6 bases and J by 7 bases, and 21 bases separated the two germline ends. Per germline, CDR1 KGHSH and CDR2 LQKENI. CDR3 amino acids: CASSLTEAPHGTQYF. The CDR3 DNA reads as TGTGCCAGCTCTCTGACAGAAGCGCCTCATGGGACCCAGTACTTC.

J is TRBJ2-1 and V is TRBV10-3; perhaps TRBD1 as D (6 bases). The germline V and J ends were trimmed by 5 bases and 7 bases, with 9 bases remaining between them. The CDR3 is 12 amino acids. Germline V gene sequence: CDR1 ENHRY, CDR2 SYGVKD. The CDR3 nucleotides are TGTGCCATCAGTACAGGGTTGAATGAGCAGTTCTTC. Translated: CAISTGLNEQFF.

This clone was detected only once. The chain links TRBV19 to TRBJ2-7; D is perhaps TRBD2 (5 bases). The V gene lost 3 bases and the J gene lost 2 bases, with 8 bases spanning the gap. This CDR3 comprises 13 residues. The V gene's germline CDR1 is LNHDA and CDR2 SQIVND (reference sequence). The CDR3 loop reads CASSIREPYEQYF. CDR3 sequence (DNA): TGTGCCAGTAGTATCCGGGAACCCTACGAGCAGTACTTC. Full variable domain (outside the CDR3, taken from reference TRBV19 and TRBJ2-7): DGGITQSPKYLFRKEGQNVTLSCEQNLNHDAMYWYRQDPGQGLRLIYYSQIVNDFQKGDIAEGYSVSREKKESFPLTVTSAQKNPTAFYLCASSIREPYEQYFGPGTRLTVT.

The chain carries TRBV9 and TRBJ2-1; D remains ambiguous. CDR1 and CDR2 from the germline V gene are SGDLS and YYNGEE. With 0 bases removed from V and 0 bases from J, the gap between germline ends came to 22 bases. The CDR3 is made up of 20 amino acids. Here the CDR3 DNA reads TGTGCCAGCAGCGTAGGTGGGCTGATAAGATATATTAGCTCCTACAATGAGCAGTTCTTC. This sequence encodes CASSVGGLIRYISSYNEQFF.

In its sample, this clone was seen a few times. The rearrangement links TRBV5-6 to TRBJ1-4; D ambiguous. CDR3 length equals 12 residues. The V gene lost 4 bases and the J gene lost 4 bases, with 5 bases spanning the gap. Looked up from germline, CDR1 is SGHDT and CDR2 is YYEEEE. CDR3 sequence (DNA): TGTGCCAGCAGCCGGGGTAATGAAAAACTGTTTTTT. This gives the protein CASSRGNEKLFF.

The chain couples TRBV6-4 to TRBJ2-1; the D is unclear. The CDR3 sequence is 13 residues long. V was trimmed by 4 bases and J by 5 bases, leaving 9 bases between them. Looked up from germline, CDR1 is MRHNA and CDR2 is SNTAGT. As DNA, the CDR3 is TGTGCCAGCAGTGTTGGGCGTGACAATGAGCAGTTCTTC. The encoded protein is CASSVGRDNEQFF.

The CDR3 here is CASSLVPDRPQHF. The CDR3 DNA sequence: TGCGCCAGCAGCTTGGTTCCGGACAGGCCCCAGCATTTT. V usage is TRBV5-1 and J usage is TRBJ1-5; TRBD1 is a possible D gene (6 bases). The CDR3 extends over 13 amino acids. Per the germline V gene, CDR1 is SGHRS and CDR2 is YFSETQ. V was shortened by 0 bases and J by 9 bases, with 10 bases between the two germline ends.

The genes are TRBV19 and TRBJ1-2, with D maybe TRBD1 (5 bases). The V gene's germline CDR1 is LNHDA and CDR2 SQIVND (reference sequence). V lost 10 bases and J lost 4, with 16 bases in between. The CDR3 is made up of 13 amino acids. Here the CDR3 reads CATSPGDGYGYTF. CDR3 nucleotide sequence: TGTGCCACCTCCCCGGGGGACGGCTATGGCTACACCTTC. The full variable domain, in which reference TRBV19 and TRBJ1-2 provide the parts outside the CDR3, is DGGITQSPKYLFRKEGQNVTLSCEQNLNHDAMYWYRQDPGQGLRLIYYSQIVNDFQKGDIAEGYSVSREKKESFPLTVTSAQKNPTAFYLCATSPGDGYGYTFGSGTRLTVV.

The chain employs TRBV6-1 and TRBJ1-5; D not resolved. This CDR3 comprises 14 residues. Per the germline V gene, CDR1 is MNHNS and CDR2 is SASEGT. The V end lost 1 base, the J end lost 0 bases, and 4 bases lay between the germline ends. CDR3 sequence reads: CASSEGSSNQPQHF. The CDR3, as DNA: TGTGCCAGCAGTGAAGGCAGTAGCAATCAGCCCCAGCATTTT.

The chain recombines TRBV6-6 with TRBJ1-5, with 9 bases lining up with TRBD1. This CDR3 has 14 amino acids. CDR1 MNHNY and CDR2 SVGAGI come from the germline V gene (reference sequence). V was clipped by 6 bases and J by 5 bases; unmatched bases: 5. Here the CDR3 DNA reads TGTGCCAGCAGCCCGGACAGGGGAGATCAGCCCCAGCATTTT. It codes for CASSPDRGDQPQHF.

The chain links TRBV7-9 to TRBJ1-6; no clear D. Trimming shortened V by 3 bases and J by 9 bases, and 6 bases separated the two germline ends. Germline-derived CDR1 and CDR2 are SEHNR and FQNEAQ (reference sequence). This CDR3 is built from 12 residues. The CDR3 is CASSLYPSPLHF. The CDR3 region has the DNA TGTGCCAGCAGCTTGTATCCTTCACCCCTCCACTTT.

The gene calls are TRBV5-5 and TRBJ1-6; tentative D call: TRBD1 (5 bases). The CDR3 has 13 amino acids. CDR1 and CDR2 (germline): SGHKS, YYEKEE (reference sequence). Trimming took 4 bases from V and 8 from J, leaving 10 bases between them. This CDR3 is CASSNGGDSPLHF. CDR3 nucleotide sequence: TGTGCCAGCAGCAACGGGGGGGATTCACCCCTCCACTTT.

The genes are TRBV6-5 and TRBJ2-7, with D perhaps TRBD1 (6 bases). Trimming stripped 5 bases from V and 3 bases from J, with 17 bases between. The CDR3 length is 15 residues. CDR1 MNHEY and CDR2 SVGAGI come from the germline V gene. In DNA, the CDR3 is TGTGCCAGCAGTCGGATTGGACAGAAACGCTACGAGCAGTACTTC. Protein sequence: CASSRIGQKRYEQYF.